Given below is one TCR beta chain in context. The entry originates in a study of blood T cell repertoires in COVID-19. Method: immunoSEQ multiplex PCR; TCRdb's copy keeps in-frame clones and lacks some. The data contain a few hundred thousand clones, about 89% of them seen just once; the ten biggest clones take up roughly 9.8%. Germline CDR1 is MGHRA and CDR2 is YSYEKL. Between the trimmed V and J ends, which lost 4 bases and 1 base, there was a span of 14 bases. The length of the CDR3 is 15 residues. The sequencing input was peripheral blood. V gene TRBV4-1 combines with J gene TRBJ2-7; D is possibly TRBD2 (6 bases). The receptor's source is a man in his forties who had recovered from COVID-19. The CDR3 protein is CASSPTLGGSYEQYF. The CDR3 nucleotides are TGCGCCAGCAGCCCGACTTTGGGGGGATCCTACGAGCAGTACTTC.